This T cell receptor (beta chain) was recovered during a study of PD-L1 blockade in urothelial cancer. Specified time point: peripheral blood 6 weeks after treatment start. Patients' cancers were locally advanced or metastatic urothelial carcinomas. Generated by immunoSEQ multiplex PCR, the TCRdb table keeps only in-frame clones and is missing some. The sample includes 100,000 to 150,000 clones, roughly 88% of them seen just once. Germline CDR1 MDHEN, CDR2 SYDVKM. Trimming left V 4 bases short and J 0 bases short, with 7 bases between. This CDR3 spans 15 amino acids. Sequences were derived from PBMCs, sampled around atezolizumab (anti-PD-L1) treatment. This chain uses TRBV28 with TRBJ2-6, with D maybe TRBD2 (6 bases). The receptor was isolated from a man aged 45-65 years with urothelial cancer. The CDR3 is CASSSGGSGANVLTF. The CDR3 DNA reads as TGTGCCAGCAGTTCCGGGGGCTCTGGGGCCAACGTCCTGACTTTC. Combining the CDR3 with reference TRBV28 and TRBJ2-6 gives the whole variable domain DVKVTQSSRYLVKRTGEKVFLECVQDMDHENMFWYRQDPGLGLRLIYFSYDVKMKEKGDIPEGYSVSREKKERFSLILESASTNQTSMYLCASSSGGSGANVLTFGAGSRLTVL.